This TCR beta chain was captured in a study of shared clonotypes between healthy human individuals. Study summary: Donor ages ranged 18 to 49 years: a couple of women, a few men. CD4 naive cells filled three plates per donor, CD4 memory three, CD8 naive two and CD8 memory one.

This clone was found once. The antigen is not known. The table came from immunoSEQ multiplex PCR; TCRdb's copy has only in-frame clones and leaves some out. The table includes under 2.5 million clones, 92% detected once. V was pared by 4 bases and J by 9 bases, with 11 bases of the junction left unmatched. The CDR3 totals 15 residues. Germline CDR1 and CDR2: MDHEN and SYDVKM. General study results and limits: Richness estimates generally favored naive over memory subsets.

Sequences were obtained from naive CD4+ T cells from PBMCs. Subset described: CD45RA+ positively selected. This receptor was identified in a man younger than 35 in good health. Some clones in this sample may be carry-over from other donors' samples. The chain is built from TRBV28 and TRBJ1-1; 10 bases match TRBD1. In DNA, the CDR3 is TGTGCCAGCAGTTCGCCGGGACAGGGGCATTTTCAAGCTTTCTTT. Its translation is CASSSPGQGHFQAFF.